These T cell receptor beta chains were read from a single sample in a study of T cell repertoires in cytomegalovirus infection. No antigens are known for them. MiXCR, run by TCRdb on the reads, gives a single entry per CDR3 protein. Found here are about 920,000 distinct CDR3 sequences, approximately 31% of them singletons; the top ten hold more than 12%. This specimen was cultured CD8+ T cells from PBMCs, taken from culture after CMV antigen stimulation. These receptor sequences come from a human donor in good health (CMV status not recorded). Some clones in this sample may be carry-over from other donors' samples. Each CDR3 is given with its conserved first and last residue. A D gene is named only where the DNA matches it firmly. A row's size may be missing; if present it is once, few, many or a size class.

TGTGCCAGCGCCCCGGGCCCCGGGGTAGAGACCCAGTACTTC CASAPGPGVETQYF TRBJ2-5 - - TRBV7-9
TGTGCCAGCAGCTCACACGGGCGTCAGCCCCAGCATTTT CASSSHGRQPQHF TRBJ1-5 - - TRBV7-9
TGTGCCAGCAGCTACCTGGGGACAGAGCAGTTCTTC CASSYLGTEQFF TRBJ2-1 few - TRBV7-2
TGTGCCAGCAGCTCCGAACAGGGCAACACTGAAGCTTTCTTT CASSSEQGNTEAFF TRBJ1-1 - - TRBV7-9
TGTGCCAGTAGTATCTCTACTGCCGGGGAGCTGTTTTTT CASSISTAGELFF TRBJ2-2 - - TRBV19
TGTGCCAGTAGTATTAACGAAAAACTGTTTTTT CASSINEKLFF TRBJ1-4 - - TRBV19
TGTGCCAGCAGCGTGGACAGGAACGAGCAGTACTTC CASSVDRNEQYF TRBJ2-7 - TRBD1 TRBV5-5
TGTGCCAGCAGCCACTCATCGGCCCTAACAGATACGCAGTATTTT CASSHSSALTDTQYF TRBJ2-3 - - TRBV6-5
TGCAGTGCTAGAGCACAGGGGCCTGCTCCAACTAACTATGGCTACACCTTC CSARAQGPAPTNYGYTF TRBJ1-2 - TRBD1 TRBV20-1
TGTGCCAGCAGCTTAGCGGCGGGGGGGATCACTGAAGCTTTCTTT CASSLAAGGITEAFF TRBJ1-1 - - TRBV11-1
TGTGCCAGCAGCTTAATCCCAGGGGGAAAAACCGGGGAGCTGTTTTTT CASSLIPGGKTGELFF TRBJ2-2 many TRBD1 TRBV7-2
TGTGCCAGCAGTTATCTCGAGCAGCCCCAGCATTTT CASSYLEQPQHF TRBJ1-5 few - TRBV6-2/TRBV6-3